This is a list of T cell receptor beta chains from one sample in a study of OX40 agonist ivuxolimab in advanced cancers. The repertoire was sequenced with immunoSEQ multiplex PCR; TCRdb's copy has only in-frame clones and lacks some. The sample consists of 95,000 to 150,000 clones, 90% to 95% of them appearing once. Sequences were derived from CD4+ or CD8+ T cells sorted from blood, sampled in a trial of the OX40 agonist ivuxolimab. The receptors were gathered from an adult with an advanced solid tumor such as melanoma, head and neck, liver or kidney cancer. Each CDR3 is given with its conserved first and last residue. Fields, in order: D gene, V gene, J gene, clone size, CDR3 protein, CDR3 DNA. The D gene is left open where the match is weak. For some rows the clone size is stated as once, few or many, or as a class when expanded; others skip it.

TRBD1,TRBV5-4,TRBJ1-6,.,CASSRRTGGNSPLHF,TGTGCCAGCAGCCGAAGGACAGGGGGTAATTCACCCCTCCACTTT
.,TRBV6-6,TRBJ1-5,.,CASSYPTGGRGQPQHF,TGTGCCAGCAGTTACCCCACCGGGGGACGTGGCCAGCCCCAGCATTTT
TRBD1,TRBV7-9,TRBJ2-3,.,CASSLIGGPSTDTQYF,TGTGCCAGCAGCTTGATAGGGGGCCCTAGCACAGATACGCAGTATTTT
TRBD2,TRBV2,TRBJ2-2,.,CASSEDWTSGANTGELFF,TGTGCCAGCAGTGAAGATTGGACTAGCGGAGCGAACACCGGGGAGCTGTTTTTT
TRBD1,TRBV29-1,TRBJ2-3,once,CSGGQGMSADTQYF,TGCAGCGGTGGACAGGGAATGTCGGCAGATACGCAGTATTTT
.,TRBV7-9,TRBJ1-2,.,CASSLNGYTF,TGTGCCAGCAGCTTAAATGGCTACACCTTC
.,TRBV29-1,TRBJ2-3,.,CSVGASTDTQYF,TGCAGCGTTGGGGCCTCCACAGATACGCAGTATTTT
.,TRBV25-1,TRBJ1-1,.,CASSQGGNTEAFF,TGTGCCAGCAGTCAGGGAGGGAACACTGAAGCTTTCTTT
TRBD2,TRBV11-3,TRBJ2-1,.,CASSRGTSDYNEQFF,TGTGCCAGCAGCCGGGGGACTAGCGACTACAATGAGCAGTTCTTC
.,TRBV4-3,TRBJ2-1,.,CASSLDHRALEQFF,TGCGCCAGCAGCCTGGACCACAGGGCCCTAGAGCAGTTCTTC
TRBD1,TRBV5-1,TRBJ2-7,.,CASSLGQGAYEQYF,TGCGCCAGCAGCTTAGGGCAGGGGGCTTACGAGCAGTACTTC
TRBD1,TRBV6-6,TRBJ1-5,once,CASTLPQGGQPQHF,TGTGCCAGCACCTTACCCCAGGGGGGGCAGCCCCAGCATTTT
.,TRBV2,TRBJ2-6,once,CASSSESSPGANVLTF,TGTGCCAGCAGTTCCGAATCGAGCCCTGGGGCCAACGTCCTGACTTTC
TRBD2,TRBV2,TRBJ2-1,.,CASRKPGLAGGINEQFF,TGTGCCAGCAGGAAACCGGGACTAGCGGGGGGGATCAATGAGCAGTTCTTC
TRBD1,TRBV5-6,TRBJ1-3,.,CASSLDAPGGPGNTIYF,TGTGCCAGCAGCTTGGATGCCCCAGGGGGGCCTGGAAACACCATATATTTT
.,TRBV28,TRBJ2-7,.,CASSSGGGHEQYF,TGTGCCAGCAGTTCAGGAGGCGGTCACGAGCAGTACTTC
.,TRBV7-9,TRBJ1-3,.,CASMHGPGNTIYF,TGTGCCAGCATGCACGGACCTGGAAACACCATATATTTT
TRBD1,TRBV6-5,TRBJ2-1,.,CASSFGTAALDEQFF,TGTGCCAGCAGTTTCGGGACAGCGGCGTTGGATGAGCAGTTCTTC
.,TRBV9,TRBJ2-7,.,CASSTRANYEQYF,TGTGCCAGCAGCACGCGGGCCAATTACGAGCAGTACTTC
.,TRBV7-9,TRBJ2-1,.,CASSLANEQFF,TGTGCCAGCAGCTTAGCGAATGAGCAGTTCTTC
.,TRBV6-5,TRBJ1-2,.,CASTRRGASYGYTF,TGTGCCAGCACCCGCCGGGGGGCGTCTTATGGCTACACCTTC
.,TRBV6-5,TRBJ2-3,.,CASSEGGSTDTQYF,TGTGCCAGCAGTGAGGGGGGTAGCACAGATACGCAGTATTTT
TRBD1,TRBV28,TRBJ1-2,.,CASSPTGVYGYTF,TGTGCCAGCAGCCCGACAGGGGTCTATGGCTACACCTTC
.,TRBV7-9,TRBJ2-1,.,CASSLTSFEQFF,TGTGCCAGCAGCTTAACTAGCTTTGAGCAGTTCTTC
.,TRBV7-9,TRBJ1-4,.,CASSPEPEKLFF,TGTGCCAGCAGCCCAGAACCCGAAAAACTGTTTTTT
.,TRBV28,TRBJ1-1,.,CASRWGQIKGEAFF,TGTGCCAGCCGGTGGGGGCAGATTAAAGGTGAAGCTTTCTTT
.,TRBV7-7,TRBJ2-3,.,CASTVGTDTQYF,TGTGCCAGCACCGTAGGGACAGATACGCAGTATTTT
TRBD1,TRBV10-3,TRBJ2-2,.,CAISEGQGAISTGELFF,TGTGCCATCAGCGAAGGACAGGGGGCTATCAGCACCGGGGAGCTGTTTTTT
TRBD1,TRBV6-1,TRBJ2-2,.,CASVTGQGIGGELFF,TGTGCCAGCGTGACGGGACAGGGGATCGGCGGGGAGCTGTTTTTT
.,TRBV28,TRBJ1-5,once,CASSSTLETSNQPQHF,TGTGCCAGCAGCAGTACTTTGGAGACGAGCAATCAGCCCCAGCATTTT
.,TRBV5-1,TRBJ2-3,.,CASSGTGSTDTQYF,TGCGCCAGCAGCGGTACAGGGAGCACAGATACGCAGTATTTT
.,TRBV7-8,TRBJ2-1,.,CASSIPSGAREQFF,TGTGCCAGCAGCATACCCTCAGGGGCGCGTGAGCAGTTCTTC
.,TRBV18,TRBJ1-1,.,CASSPDPPGNTEAFF,TGTGCCAGCTCACCGGACCCCCCGGGGAACACTGAAGCTTTCTTT
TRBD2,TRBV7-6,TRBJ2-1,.,CASSPPTSDLNEQFF,TGTGCCAGCAGCCCACCGACTAGCGACCTCAATGAGCAGTTCTTC
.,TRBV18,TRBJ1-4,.,CASSPSLQGNEKLFF,TGTGCCAGCTCACCAAGTTTACAGGGCAATGAAAAACTGTTTTTT
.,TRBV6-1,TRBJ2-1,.,CASSVETYNEQFF,TGTGCCAGCAGTGTCGAAACCTACAATGAGCAGTTCTTC
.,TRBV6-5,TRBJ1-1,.,CASSYYGNTEAFF,TGTGCCAGCAGTTACTACGGGAACACTGAAGCTTTCTTT
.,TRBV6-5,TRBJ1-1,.,CASNAGTEAFF,TGTGCCAGCAATGCGGGGACTGAAGCTTTCTTT
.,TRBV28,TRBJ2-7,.,CASSSTYEQYF,TGTGCCAGCAGTTCGACCTACGAGCAGTACTTC
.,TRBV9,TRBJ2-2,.,CASSGHRSGGTGELFF,TGTGCCAGCAGCGGACACAGGTCTGGAGGGACCGGGGAGCTGTTTTTT
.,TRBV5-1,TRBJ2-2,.,CASSPNTGELFF,TGCGCCAGCAGCCCGAACACCGGGGAGCTGTTTTTT
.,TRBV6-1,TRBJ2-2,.,CASSEYGRTTGELFF,TGTGCCAGCAGTGAATACGGGCGAACCACCGGGGAGCTGTTTTTT
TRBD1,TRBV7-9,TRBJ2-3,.,CASRTGNTDTQYF,TGTGCCAGCCGGACAGGGAACACAGATACGCAGTATTTT
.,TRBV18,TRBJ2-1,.,CASSKTLTGGDEQFF,TGTGCCAGCTCAAAAACACTTACAGGTGGCGATGAGCAGTTCTTC
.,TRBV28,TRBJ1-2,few,CASLDAVNYGYTF,TGTGCCAGCTTGGACGCGGTAAACTATGGCTACACCTTC
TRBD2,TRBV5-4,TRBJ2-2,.,CASSFVLAANTGELFF,TGTGCCAGCAGCTTTGTTCTAGCGGCGAACACCGGGGAGCTGTTTTTT
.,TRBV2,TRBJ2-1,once,CASSESGWAGNEQFF,TGTGCCAGCAGTGAATCAGGGTGGGCGGGCAATGAGCAGTTCTTC
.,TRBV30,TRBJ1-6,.,CAWSQGQPYSPLHF,TGTGCCTGGAGTCAGGGCCAGCCTTATTCACCCCTCCACTTT
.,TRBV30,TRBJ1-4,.,CAWKGSLNEKLFF,TGTGCCTGGAAGGGCAGCTTGAATGAAAAACTGTTTTTT
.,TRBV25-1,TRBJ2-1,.,CASEPTGAPGRFF,TGTGCCAGCGAACCAACGGGGGCCCCAGGCCGGTTCTTC
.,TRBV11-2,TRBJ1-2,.,CASSLGSSPLYGYTF,TGTGCCAGCAGCTTAGGGTCTTCTCCTCTCTATGGCTACACCTTC
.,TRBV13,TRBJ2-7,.,CASSSLRLNSYEQYF,TGTGCCAGCAGCTCCCTGAGGCTCAATTCCTACGAGCAGTACTTC
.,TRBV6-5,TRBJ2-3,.,CASSYRRGTDTQYF,TGTGCCAGCAGTTACCGGCGGGGTACAGATACGCAGTATTTT
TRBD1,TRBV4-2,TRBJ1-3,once,CASSQPGTVSGNTIYF,TGTGCCAGCAGCCAGCCCGGGACAGTTTCTGGAAACACCATATATTTT
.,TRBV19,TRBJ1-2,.,CASSIRSLADGYTF,TGTGCCAGTAGTATAAGGAGCTTGGCAGATGGCTACACCTTC
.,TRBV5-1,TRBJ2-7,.,CASSAGAGSYEQYF,TGCGCCAGCAGCGCAGGGGCCGGTTCCTACGAGCAGTACTTC
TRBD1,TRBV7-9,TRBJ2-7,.,CASSAQGAVGEQYF,TGTGCCAGCAGCGCGCAGGGGGCGGTTGGAGAGCAGTACTTC
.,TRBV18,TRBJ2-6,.,CASSPLWDTLTNVLTF,TGTGCCAGCTCACCCCTTTGGGACACCCTCACCAACGTCCTGACTTTC
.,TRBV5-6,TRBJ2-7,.,CASSLGLREEQYF,TGTGCCAGCAGCTTAGGACTTAGGGAAGAGCAGTACTTC
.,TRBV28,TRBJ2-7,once,CASSLVIPSSYEQYF,TGTGCCAGCAGTTTGGTGATTCCGTCGTCCTACGAGCAGTACTTC